What follows are 7 T cell receptor beta chains derived from one specimen sequenced in a study of blood T cell repertoires in COVID-19. Libraries were prepared by immunoSEQ multiplex PCR; TCRdb keeps only in-frame clonotypes and omits some of them. The sample lists about 150,000 clones, approximately 82% occurring once. Sample: peripheral blood. The receptors were gathered from a woman aged 50 to 60 with acute or convalescent COVID-19.

The chain links TRBV2 to TRBJ2-1, with 7 nucleotides matching TRBD2. CDR1 is SNHLY and CDR2 is FYNNEI in the germline V gene. CDR3 length: 15 amino acids. The V segment lost 6 bases and the J segment 4 bases; nucleotides outside the gene matches: 9. The CDR3 nucleotides are TGTGCCAGCAGGGCTGGTGCGGGAGATTACAATGAGCAGTTCTTC. Its translation: CASRAGAGDYNEQFF.

V and J are TRBV7-8 and TRBJ2-5; tentatively, D is TRBD1 (7 bases). The V end lost 0 bases, the J end lost 2 bases, and 13 bases lay between the germline ends. The CDR3 extends over 16 amino acids. CDR1 and CDR2 from the germline V gene are SGHVS and FQNEAQ. For the CDR3, the DNA is TGTGCCAGCAGCTTAGCCCGGACAGGAGGGCAAGAGACCCAGTACTTC. Its translation is CASSLARTGGQETQYF. The full variable domain, rest sourced from reference TRBV7-8 and TRBJ2-5, is GAGVSQSPRYKVAKRGQDVALRCDPISGHVSLFWYQQALGQGPEFLTYFQNEAQLDKSGLPSDRFFAERPEGSVSTLKIQRTQQEDSAVYLCASSLARTGGQETQYFGPGTRLLVL.

The chain links TRBV27 to TRBJ2-1; possibly TRBD2 for D (6 bases). V was shortened by 8 bases and J by 0 bases, with 14 bases between the two germline ends. The CDR3 sequence is 15 residues long. Germline assignment: CDR1 MNHEY and CDR2 SMNVEV (reference sequence). This chain's CDR3 is CASWGQRASYNEQFF. The CDR3 region has the DNA TGTGCCAGCTGGGGCCAGCGGGCCTCCTACAATGAGCAGTTCTTC.

This rearrangement joins TRBV7-6 to TRBJ2-1; D is perhaps TRBD2 (7 bases). The germline V and J ends were trimmed by 1 base and 0 bases, with 16 bases remaining between them. The CDR3 runs 18 residues. Per the germline V gene, CDR1 is SGHVS and CDR2 is FNYEAQ. CDR3 sequence: CASSLDGGGDYSYNEQFF. In nucleotides, the CDR3 is TGTGCCAGCAGCTTAGACGGAGGGGGGGACTACTCCTACAATGAGCAGTTCTTC.

This chain links TRBV6-6 with TRBJ1-5; D gene unclear. This CDR3 spans 12 amino acids. Germline CDR1 reads MNHNY; CDR2 reads SVGAGI (reference sequence). Deletions cut 6 bases from V and 7 bases from J, with 10 bases between. CDR3 DNA sequence: TGTGCCAGCAGCCCCCCGCGGCAGCCCCAGCATTTT. Its translation: CASSPPRQPQHF.

CDR3 residues: CASSQDQINQPQHF. CDR3 DNA: TGCGCCAGCAGCCAAGATCAGATCAATCAGCCCCAGCATTTT. The rearrangement joins TRBV4-3 to TRBJ1-5; D call uncertain. The germline V gene has CDR1 LGHNA and CDR2 YSLEER. The V end was cut by 0 bases, the J end by 3 bases, with 6 bases between. The CDR3 is made up of 14 amino acids.

The rearrangement uses TRBV14 and TRBJ2-5, with TRBD1 as a possible D gene (6 bases). V dropped 4 bases and J dropped 0 bases, with 12 bases sitting between them. The CDR3 consists of 15 residues. The germline gives CDR1 SGHDN, CDR2 FVKESK. CDR3 region: CASSRVGGYQETQYF. Written as DNA, the CDR3 is TGTGCCAGCAGCCGGGTAGGGGGTTACCAAGAGACCCAGTACTTC.